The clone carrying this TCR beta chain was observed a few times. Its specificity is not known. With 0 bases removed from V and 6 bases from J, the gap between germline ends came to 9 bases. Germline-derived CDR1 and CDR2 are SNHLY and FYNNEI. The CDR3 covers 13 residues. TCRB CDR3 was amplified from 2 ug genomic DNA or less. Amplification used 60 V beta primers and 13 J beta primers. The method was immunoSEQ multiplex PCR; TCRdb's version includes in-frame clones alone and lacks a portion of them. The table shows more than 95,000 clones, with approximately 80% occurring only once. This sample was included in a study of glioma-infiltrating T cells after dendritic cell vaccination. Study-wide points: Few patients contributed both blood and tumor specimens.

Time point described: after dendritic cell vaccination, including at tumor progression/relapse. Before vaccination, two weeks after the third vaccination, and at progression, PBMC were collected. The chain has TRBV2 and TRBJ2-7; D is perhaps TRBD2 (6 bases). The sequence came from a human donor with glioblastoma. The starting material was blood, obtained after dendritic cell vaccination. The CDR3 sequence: CASSEARGAEQYF. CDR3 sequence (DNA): TGTGCCAGCAGTGAAGCGCGGGGTGCCGAGCAGTACTTC.